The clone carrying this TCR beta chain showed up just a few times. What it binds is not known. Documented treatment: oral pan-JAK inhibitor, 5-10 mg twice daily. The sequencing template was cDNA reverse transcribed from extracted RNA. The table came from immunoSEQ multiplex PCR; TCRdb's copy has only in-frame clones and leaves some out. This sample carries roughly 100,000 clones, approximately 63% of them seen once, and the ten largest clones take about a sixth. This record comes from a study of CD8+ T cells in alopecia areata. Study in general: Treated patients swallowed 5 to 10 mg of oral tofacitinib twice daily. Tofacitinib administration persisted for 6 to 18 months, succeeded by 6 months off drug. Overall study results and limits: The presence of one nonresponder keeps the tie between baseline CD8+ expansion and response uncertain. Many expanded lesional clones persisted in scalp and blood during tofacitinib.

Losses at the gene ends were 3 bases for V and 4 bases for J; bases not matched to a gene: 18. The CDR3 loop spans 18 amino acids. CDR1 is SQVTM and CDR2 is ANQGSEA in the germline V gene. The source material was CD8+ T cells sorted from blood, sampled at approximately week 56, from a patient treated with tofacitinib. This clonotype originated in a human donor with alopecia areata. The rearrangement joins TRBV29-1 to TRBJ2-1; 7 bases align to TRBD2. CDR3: CSVDGLAVDGSPYNEQFF. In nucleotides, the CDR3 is TGCAGCGTTGATGGGCTAGCGGTGGATGGCTCCCCGTACAATGAGCAGTTCTTC.